Presented here are 31 T cell receptor beta chains from one specimen sequenced in a study of blood T cell repertoires in COVID-19 (dated by TCRdb to 2018 to 2020). Libraries came from the immunoSEQ multiplex PCR assay. TCRdb carries this immuneACCESS record with in-frame sequences only. Its versions omit some clonotypes, under half of them owing to an unresolved V gene in the studies checked, with the rest unexplained. The sample table shows fewer than 95,000 clones, and around 90% are seen once. Together, the top ten hold roughly 14% of the sample. What was sequenced was peripheral blood. The source of these receptors is a male donor with acute or convalescent COVID-19.

The J gene is TRBJ2-7, the V gene TRBV6-5; D ambiguous. Germline assignment: CDR1 MNHEY and CDR2 SVGAGI. Trimming removed 7 bases at V and 2 bases at J, with 18 bases between. The CDR3 spans 15 residues. The CDR3 reads CASNTPLGSPYEQYF. The CDR3 DNA reads as TGTGCCAGCAATACCCCTTTGGGCAGCCCCTACGAGCAGTACTTC.

The V and J genes are TRBV30 and TRBJ2-7; D is perhaps TRBD2 (6 bases). Germline V gene sequence: CDR1 GTSNPN, CDR2 SVGIG (reference sequence). This CDR3 spans 12 amino acids. Between the trimmed V and J ends, which lost 3 bases and 7 bases, there was a span of 13 bases. The CDR3 region has the DNA TGTGCCTGGAGACCGTACGGGGGTGAGCAGTACTTC. Translated, it gives CAWRPYGGEQYF.

V usage is TRBV19 and J usage is TRBJ1-1; a weak D match, TRBD1 (6 bases). Germline V gives CDR1 LNHDA, CDR2 SQIVND (reference sequence). This CDR3 comprises 14 residues. Trimming removed 4 bases at V and 11 bases at J, with 20 bases between. CDR3 loop: CASSTVPPQGRAFF. CDR3 nucleotide sequence: TGTGCCAGTAGTACCGTACCCCCACAGGGACGGGCTTTCTTT.

The genes are TRBV7-9 and TRBJ1-4, with TRBD1 matching 9 bases. The length of the CDR3 is 15 residues. The germline CDR1 and CDR2 sequences are SEHNR and FQNEAQ (reference sequence). V was clipped by 1 base and J by 6 bases; unmatched bases: 3. The chain's CDR3 is CASSLGGTGYEKLFF. CDR3 DNA: TGTGCCAGCAGCTTAGGAGGGACAGGGTATGAAAAACTGTTTTTT. Variable domain in full (rest from reference TRBV7-9 and TRBJ1-4): DTGVSQNPRHKITKRGQNVTFRCDPISEHNRLYWYRQTLGQGPEFLTYFQNEAQLEKSRLLSDRFSAERPKGSFSTLEIQRTEQGDSAMYLCASSLGGTGYEKLFFGSGTQLSVL.

The V and J genes are TRBV6-5 and TRBJ2-5; TRBD1 aligns across 8 bases. V gave up 7 bases and J gave up 4 bases; unmatched junction bases: 5. Germline V CDR1 and CDR2: MNHEY, SVGAGI. This CDR3 has 13 residues. The CDR3 nucleotides read TGTGCCAGCAAGTCAGGGGGCCCAGAGACCCAGTACTTC. This sequence encodes CASKSGGPETQYF.

The chain has TRBV5-1 and TRBJ2-7; possible D gene TRBD2, 6 bases. The V end lost 0 bases, the J end lost 3 bases, and 13 bases lay between the germline ends. Germline V gene sequence: CDR1 SGHRS, CDR2 YFSETQ. The CDR3 length is 15 residues. CDR3 sequence reads: CASSLEGLPLYEQYF. CDR3 nucleotide sequence: TGCGCCAGCAGCTTGGAGGGACTCCCTCTCTACGAGCAGTACTTC.

The V gene is TRBV3-1 (or the pseudogene TRBV3-2), the J gene TRBJ1-2, with TRBD1 matching 8 bases. The CDR3 consists of 13 residues. Per the germline V gene, CDR1 is LGHDT and CDR2 is YNNKEL (reference sequence). V was pared by 2 bases and J by 7 bases, with 3 bases of the junction left unmatched. CDR3 nucleotide sequence: TGTGCCAGCAGCCAACAGGGGGCCGGTGGCTACACCTTC. Translating it yields CASSQQGAGGYTF.

The chain links TRBV4-2 to TRBJ1-2; 10 bases line up with TRBD1. After removal of 4 bases from V and 8 bases from J, the junction contained 10 bases not matched to a gene. The germline V gene has CDR1 LGHNA and CDR2 YNFKEQ. The CDR3 covers 15 residues. The DNA for the CDR3 is TGTGCCAGCAGCCTACCCCCGGGACAGGGGATAGGCTACACCTTC. It translates to CASSLPPGQGIGYTF.

The chain is built from TRBV7-8 and TRBJ1-1; D is uncertain. Trimming took off 1 base at V and 0 bases at J, with 6 bases between the two ends. The CDR3 is 14 residues long. Germline values: CDR1 SGHVS, CDR2 FQNEAQ. The CDR3 spells CASSLGRMNTEAFF. The CDR3 nucleotides read TGTGCCAGCAGCTTAGGGCGGATGAACACTGAAGCTTTCTTT.

The chain carries TRBV11-2 and TRBJ2-2; 11 nucleotides line up with TRBD2. The CDR3 length is 19 residues. Losses at the gene ends were 2 bases for V and 4 bases for J; bases not matched to a gene: 12. Germline CDR1 and CDR2: SGHAT and FQNNGV. The DNA for the CDR3 is TGTGCCAGCAGCTTATTCACTAGCGGGGGTCCCCGGGGCACCGGGGAGCTGTTTTTT. Its translation: CASSLFTSGGPRGTGELFF. The complete variable domain, with remaining parts taken from reference TRBV11-2 and TRBJ2-2, reads EAGVAQSPRYKIIEKRQSVAFWCNPISGHATLYWYQQILGQGPKLLIQFQNNGVVDDSQLPKDRFSAERLKGVDSTLKIQPAKLEDSAVYLCASSLFTSGGPRGTGELFFGEGSRLTVL.

The chain has TRBV7-2 and TRBJ2-2; weak D call: TRBD1 (6 bases). The CDR3 spans 18 residues. V was shortened by 5 bases and J by 0 bases, with 19 bases between the two germline ends. The germline gives CDR1 SGHTA, CDR2 FQGNSA. The CDR3 region has the DNA TGTGCCAGCAGCCGCGACAGGATTTCCTACGCGAACACCGGGGAGCTGTTTTTT. This encodes CASSRDRISYANTGELFF.

The rearrangement joins TRBV11-2 to TRBJ1-1; D might be TRBD1 (5 bases). CDR1 is SGHAT, CDR2 FQNNGV, per germline. The CDR3 runs 16 residues. Trimming cost V 1 base and J 0 bases, with 12 bases left between them. CDR3 in DNA: TGTGCCAGCAGCTTAGCCCGGGGGGAGGTGAACACTGAAGCTTTCTTT. Amino acids: CASSLARGEVNTEAFF.

This clone was observed once. This chain connects TRBV5-6 to TRBJ1-1, with a tentative D call TRBD1 (5 bases). Germline V lookup: CDR1 SGHDT, CDR2 YYEEEE. This CDR3 region has 17 residues. V lost 0 bases and J lost 5, with 20 bases in between. The CDR3 sequence: CASSLARAGRFVTEAFF. In DNA form, the CDR3 reads TGTGCCAGCAGCTTGGCGAGAGCAGGGAGGTTTGTTACTGAAGCTTTCTTT.

The chain links TRBV7-8 to TRBJ2-1; D is possibly TRBD1 (6 bases). Germline lookup yields CDR1 SGHVS and CDR2 FQNEAQ. This CDR3 region has 12 residues. V lost 3 bases to trimming and J lost 12 bases, with 12 bases between them. Here the CDR3 DNA reads TGTGCCAGCAGCTTCCCGACAGGCCCGCAGTTCTTC. Translated: CASSFPTGPQFF.

The chain is built from TRBV10-1 and TRBJ2-3, with D possibly being TRBD2 (7 bases). Trimming removed 3 bases from V and 2 bases from J, with 12 bases in between. The germline V gene has CDR1 WNHNN and CDR2 SYGVQD (reference sequence). The CDR3 runs to 15 residues. CDR3 in DNA: TGCGCCAGCAGTGAAGGGGGGGGCCCCACAGATACGCAGTATTTT. Protein: CASSEGGGPTDTQYF.

This clone was detected a few times. The chain has TRBV27 and TRBJ1-5, with D possibly being TRBD1 (5 bases). Trimming removed 2 bases from V and 5 bases from J, with 13 bases in between. CDR3 length: 15 residues. Germline-derived CDR1 and CDR2 are MNHEY and SMNVEV (reference sequence). Written as DNA, the CDR3 is TGTGCCAGCAGTTTAGGGGGGGGTGGGCATCAGCCCCAGCATTTT. The encoded protein is CASSLGGGGHQPQHF.

J is TRBJ2-2 and V is TRBV3-1 (or the pseudogene TRBV3-2), with 7 nucleotides matching TRBD2. This CDR3 has 15 amino acids. CDR1 and CDR2 from the germline V gene are LGHDT and YNNKEL (reference sequence). Trimming took 4 bases from V and 3 from J; bases not matched to a gene: 5. The chain's CDR3 is CASSRGDYHTGELFF. CDR3 DNA: TGTGCCAGCAGCCGCGGGGACTACCACACCGGGGAGCTGTTTTTT.

This clone was seen only a few times. The V and J genes are TRBV14 and TRBJ1-3; 8 positions agree with TRBD1. The CDR3 runs to 13 residues. In germline, CDR1 is SGHDN, CDR2 FVKESK. The J segment lost 4 bases and the V segment lost 10 bases, leaving 6 bases of the junction unmatched. The CDR3 DNA reads TGTGCCACCAAGAGACAGGGGGGAAACACCATATATTTT. This codes for CATKRQGGNTIYF.

J is TRBJ2-7 and V is TRBV6-5, with 8 bases that match TRBD1. The V segment lost 5 bases and the J segment 1 base; nucleotides outside the gene matches: 7. The V gene's germline CDR1 is MNHEY and CDR2 SVGAGI. The CDR3 totals 15 residues. CDR3 sequence (DNA): TGTGCCAGCAGTAGGGGACAGGACGCTTCCTACGAGCAGTACTTC. Protein product: CASSRGQDASYEQYF.

The chain uses TRBV19 and TRBJ1-2; D is possibly TRBD1 (5 bases). The CDR3 is 14 amino acids. V shed 0 bases and J shed 7 bases, with 12 bases lying between them. CDR1 is LNHDA and CDR2 is SQIVND in the germline V gene (reference sequence). The CDR3 region is CASSIDTTAPGYTF. CDR3 in DNA: TGTGCCAGTAGTATAGACACGACAGCCCCTGGCTACACCTTC. Variable domain in full (rest from reference TRBV19 and TRBJ1-2): DGGITQSPKYLFRKEGQNVTLSCEQNLNHDAMYWYRQDPGQGLRLIYYSQIVNDFQKGDIAEGYSVSREKKESFPLTVTSAQKNPTAFYLCASSIDTTAPGYTFGSGTRLTVV.

This chain joins TRBV30 and TRBJ2-7; 8 positions match TRBD2. The CDR3 contains 14 residues. Germline assignment: CDR1 GTSNPN and CDR2 SVGIG (reference sequence). The junction had 5 bases not matched to a gene; V was cut back by 4 bases and J by 0 bases. CDR3 sequence (DNA): TGTGCCTGGACTCGCGGGGGGACCTCCTACGAGCAGTACTTC. Residues: CAWTRGGTSYEQYF.

CDR3 DNA: TGTGCCAGCAGCTTAGGGAGTACAGGGTTTCAGCCCCAGCATTTT. Amino acids: CASSLGSTGFQPQHF. The V and J genes are TRBV7-2 and TRBJ1-5, with D perhaps matching TRBD1 (6 bases). Germline CDR1 SGHTA, CDR2 FQGNSA. V was clipped by 1 base and J by 6 bases, with 13 bases between them. The CDR3 covers 15 residues.

This clone was detected a few times. The V call is TRBV3-1 (or the pseudogene TRBV3-2), the J call TRBJ1-1; D might be TRBD1 (5 bases). Germline CDR1 reads LGHDT; CDR2 reads YNNKEL (reference sequence). V lost 7 bases to trimming and J lost 2 bases, with 8 bases between them. The CDR3 sequence is 12 residues long. The CDR3 DNA follows: TGTGCCAGCAAAGGGGTCAACACTGAAGCTTTCTTT. Translated, it gives CASKGVNTEAFF.

The chain combines TRBV2 with TRBJ1-1, with a tentative D call TRBD1 (5 bases). V shed 11 bases and J shed 3 bases, with 10 bases lying between them. Germline CDR1 reads SNHLY; CDR2 reads FYNNEI. CDR3 length: 11 residues. The DNA for the CDR3 is TGTGCCTCAGGGATGTACACTGAAGCTTTCTTT. This codes for CASGMYTEAFF.

The chain couples TRBV25-1 to TRBJ1-3; D is ambiguous. The CDR3 runs to 11 residues. Germline assignment: CDR1 MGHDK and CDR2 SYGVNS. The V and J ends lost 8 bases and 4 bases respectively, with 6 bases between them. This chain's CDR3 is CASVQGNTIYF. In DNA form, the CDR3 reads TGTGCCAGCGTACAGGGAAACACCATATATTTT.

The chain combines TRBV7-9 with TRBJ1-1, with TRBD1 matching 10 bases. V was pared by 4 bases and J by 3 bases, with 8 bases of the junction left unmatched. The CDR3 is 16 amino acids. Germline-derived CDR1 and CDR2 are SEHNR and FQNEAQ (reference sequence). The CDR3 DNA reads as TGTGCCAGCAGCTGGGACAGGGGTTTTACGGACACTGAAGCTTTCTTT. As protein: CASSWDRGFTDTEAFF. Complete variable domain (other parts from reference TRBV7-9 and TRBJ1-1): DTGVSQNPRHKITKRGQNVTFRCDPISEHNRLYWYRQTLGQGPEFLTYFQNEAQLEKSRLLSDRFSAERPKGSFSTLEIQRTEQGDSAMYLCASSWDRGFTDTEAFFGQGTRLTVV.

This chain joins TRBV14 and TRBJ2-2; the D gene is possibly TRBD1 (6 bases). From germline, CDR1 is SGHDN and CDR2 FVKESK. With 6 bases removed from V and 0 bases from J, the gap between germline ends came to 8 bases. This CDR3 comprises 14 residues. The CDR3 sequence is CASRRTANTGELFF. CDR3 nucleotides: TGTGCCAGCAGAAGGACAGCGAACACCGGGGAGCTGTTTTTT.

The J gene is TRBJ1-6, the V gene TRBV6-1; the match to TRBD1 covers 7 bases. The V gene end was trimmed by 0 bases and the J gene end by 9 bases; junction bases not matched to a gene: 11. CDR1 is MNHNS, CDR2 SASEGT, per germline. The CDR3 has 17 amino acids. CDR3 protein: CASSEAHPGQTGSPLHF. CDR3 in DNA: TGTGCCAGCAGTGAAGCCCATCCGGGACAGACGGGTTCACCCCTCCACTTT.

This chain joins TRBV7-9 and TRBJ2-7; 8 nucleotides align to TRBD1. The CDR3 extends over 17 amino acids. Germline-derived CDR1 and CDR2 are SEHNR and FQNEAQ (reference sequence). V was pared by 4 bases and J by 0 bases, with 11 bases of the junction left unmatched. In DNA form, the CDR3 reads TGTGCCAGCAGCTATCGAACTGACAGGGGAAGCTCCTACGAGCAGTACTTC. Translated: CASSYRTDRGSSYEQYF.

The J gene is TRBJ2-7, the V gene TRBV27; D may be TRBD1 (6 bases). V lost 6 bases to trimming and J lost 3 bases, with 21 bases between them. This CDR3 spans 16 amino acids. The germline V gene encodes CDR1 MNHEY and CDR2 SMNVEV (reference sequence). CDR3 sequence (DNA): TGTGCCAGCAGCAAAGACAGGCGACCAGCCCACTACGAGCAGTACTTC. Encoded protein: CASSKDRRPAHYEQYF.

The chain uses TRBV12-3 or TRBV12-4 and TRBJ1-2; possible D gene TRBD1, 5 bases. V lost 5 bases, J lost 4 bases, and 11 bases lay in between. The CDR3 contains 13 residues. CDR3 nucleotides: TGTGCCAGCAGTAACGACAGATTCTATGGCTACACCTTC. Residues: CASSNDRFYGYTF.